The 22 T cell receptor beta chains below all came from one sample that was sequenced in a study of T cell repertoires in aging, cancer and after chemotherapy. Amplification of TCR beta used genomic DNA extracted from peripheral blood. Rearranged V-D-J TRB sequences were amplified with a mixed TRB-A/B primer pool. TCRdb analysed the multiplex PCR reads with MiXCR anew, one entry per CDR3 protein. The data hold about 1,100 distinct CDR3 sequences, with 46% observed a single time. The sequenced sample was blood. The receptors were gathered from a human donor with a solid tumor. The donor label of this sample is uncertain.

The V and J genes are TRBV20-1 and TRBJ1-4; D not resolved. Deletions cut 3 bases from V and 4 bases from J, with 9 bases between. This CDR3 has 13 amino acids. From germline, CDR1 is DFQATT and CDR2 SNEGSKA (reference sequence). CDR3 sequence: CSARRTHNEKLFF. The CDR3 DNA reads as TGCAGTGCTAGGCGGACCCATAATGAAAAACTGTTTTTT.

This rearrangement joins TRBV6-5 to TRBJ2-7; tentatively, D is TRBD1 (6 bases). Germline values: CDR1 MNHEY, CDR2 SVGAGI. V lost 0 bases and J 7 bases, leaving 16 bases between the germline ends. The CDR3 is made up of 15 amino acids. In DNA form, the CDR3 reads TGTGCCAGCAGTTACTCGGCAGGGGATCTTTTAGAGCAGTACGTC. Amino acids: CASSYSAGDLLEQYV.

J is TRBJ1-2 and V is TRBV10-3; the D is unclear. Germline V lookup: CDR1 ENHRY, CDR2 SYGVKD. The CDR3 has 12 amino acids. Trimming left V 2 bases short and J 2 bases short, with 3 bases between. The CDR3 DNA is TGTGCCATCAGTGAGGGGAACTATGGCTACACCTTC. This translates into CAISEGNYGYTF.

The chain combines TRBV5-5 with TRBJ1-1; a weak D match, TRBD1 (6 bases). From germline, CDR1 is SGHKS and CDR2 YYEKEE (reference sequence). The CDR3 is 13 residues long. Between the trimmed V and J ends, which lost 4 bases and 3 bases, there was a span of 10 bases. The CDR3 spells CASSAQGDTEAFF. The CDR3 nucleotides are TGTGCCAGCAGCGCACAGGGCGACACTGAAGCTTTCTTT.

The table lists this clonotype with a few counts. V is TRBV19 and J is TRBJ1-6; tentative D call: TRBD1 (5 bases). The CDR3 is 15 residues long. Per germline, CDR1 LNHDA and CDR2 SQIVND (reference sequence). V lost 5 bases and J 6 bases, leaving 14 bases between the germline ends. The CDR3 sequence: CASSWTRGGNSPLHF. The CDR3 DNA reads as TGTGCCAGTAGTTGGACGAGGGGAGGTAATTCACCCCTCCACTTT.

The V call is TRBV20-1, the J call TRBJ2-3; D is undetermined. The CDR3 covers 12 residues. V was trimmed by 6 bases and J by 3 bases, leaving 10 bases between them. From germline, CDR1 is DFQATT and CDR2 SNEGSKA (reference sequence). CDR3 loop: CSAMIRTDTQYF. As DNA, the CDR3 is TGCAGTGCGATGATACGGACAGATACGCAGTATTTT.

The chain recombines TRBV7-2 with TRBJ2-2, with 7 bases fitting TRBD2. The CDR3 contains 16 residues. The junction had 3 bases not matched to a gene; V was cut back by 2 bases and J by 0 bases. Germline V CDR1 and CDR2: SGHTA, FQGNSA. CDR3 region: CASSLQAGTNTGELFF. The CDR3 nucleotides are TGTGCCAGCAGCTTACAAGCGGGGACGAACACCGGGGAGCTGTTTTTT.

Turning to this clonotype: Since a much larger clone is just one base distant, this may be a read error. The chain carries TRBV6-8 and TRBJ1-2, with D possibly being TRBD1 (5 bases). Germline V gives CDR1 MNHGY, CDR2 SAAAGT. The length of the CDR3 is 13 residues. CDR3 amino acids: CAISYGGERGYTF. As DNA, the CDR3 is TGTGCCATCAGTTACGGGGGGGAGCGTGGCTACACCTTC.

This clonotype has just a few counts. V usage is TRBV5-5 and J usage is TRBJ2-7, with 7 bases lining up with TRBD1. J lost 0 bases, V lost 3 bases, and 0 bases had no gene match. Germline V gene data show CDR1 as SGHKS and CDR2 as YYEKEE (reference sequence). The CDR3 totals 13 residues. In DNA form, the CDR3 reads TGTGCCAGCAGCTGGGACAGCTCCTACGAGCAGTACGTC. Amino acid sequence: CASSWDSSYEQYV.

The chain combines TRBV7-2 with TRBJ1-4; 9 positions agree with TRBD1. Losses at the gene ends were 4 bases for V and 10 bases for J; bases not matched to a gene: 7. Germline CDR1 and CDR2: SGHTA and FQGNSA. The CDR3 loop spans 14 amino acids. CDR3 loop: CASSSGQGMRKLFF. CDR3 sequence (DNA): TGTGCCAGCAGCTCGGGACAGGGAATGAGAAAACTGTTTTTT.

V gene TRBV6-4 combines with J gene TRBJ2-1; D may be TRBD2 (5 bases). The length of the CDR3 is 14 residues. Trimming cost V 6 bases and J 8 bases, with 17 bases left between them. CDR1 is MRHNA and CDR2 is SNTAGT in the germline V gene. CDR3 nucleotides: TGTGCCAGCAGGGGTACTAGAGGTGAGGATGAGCAGTTCTTC. This translates into CASRGTRGEDEQFF.

The rearrangement uses TRBV6-2 or TRBV6-3 and TRBJ1-2, with a weak D call TRBD1 (6 bases). Germline V gives CDR1 MNHEY, CDR2 SVGEGT. V lost 0 bases to trimming and J lost 3 bases, with 14 bases between them. The CDR3 has 16 residues. CDR3: CASSYSGGRFHYGYTF. In nucleotides, the CDR3 is TGTGCCAGCAGTTACTCGGGGGGGCGCTTCCACTATGGCTACACCTTC.

The chain recombines TRBV6-6 with TRBJ2-7; 14 nucleotides align to TRBD2. Unmatched junction bases numbered 15, after V lost 4 bases and J lost 4 bases. The length of the CDR3 is 19 residues. Germline lookup yields CDR1 MNHNY and CDR2 SVGAGI (reference sequence). CDR3 bases: TGTGCCAGCAGTTCTGGACCGGGACTAGCGGGAGTTGGTGGGTACGAGCAGTACTTC. Residues: CASSSGPGLAGVGGYEQYF.

The CDR3 nucleotides are TGTGCCAGCGGCGACCTTGGAGATGGGGCCAACGTCCTGACTTTC. It specifies CASGDLGDGANVLTF. This rearrangement joins TRBV7-9 to TRBJ2-6, with D unclear. CDR3 length equals 15 residues. Germline assignment: CDR1 SEHNR and CDR2 FQNEAQ (reference sequence). Trimming removed 8 bases from V and 3 bases from J, with 14 bases in between.

The rearrangement links TRBV19 to TRBJ1-2, with D uncertain. Germline CDR1 is LNHDA and CDR2 is SQIVND (reference sequence). Between the trimmed V and J ends, which lost 5 bases and 0 bases, there was a span of 10 bases. The CDR3 runs to 14 residues. This chain's CDR3 is CASSPTPANYGYTF. In DNA form, the CDR3 reads TGTGCCAGTAGTCCCACCCCGGCTAACTATGGCTACACCTTC.

By proportion, this clonotype is large (0.1 to 1%). The V call is TRBV29-1, the J call TRBJ1-2; TRBD1 is a possible D gene (6 bases). Germline lookup yields CDR1 SQVTM and CDR2 ANQGSEA. The ends were cut back, 4 bases at V and 2 bases at J, with 14 bases in the middle. The CDR3 contains 14 residues. The CDR3 bases are TGCAGCGTTGTTGTGGGGGGCAGGAACTATGGCTACACCTTC. Translated: CSVVVGGRNYGYTF.

A word on this clonotype: Relative to the germline gene, one junction end is altered; a read error may explain this. The chain recombines TRBV6-5 with TRBJ1-6, with 9 bases identical to TRBD1. The CDR3 consists of 15 residues. CDR1 is MNHEY and CDR2 is SVGAGI in the germline V gene. This chain's CDR3 is CVSSYGDRDNSPLHF. CDR3 coding DNA: TGTGTCAGCAGTTACGGGGACAGGGATAATTCACCCCTCCACTTT.

The chain is built from TRBV6-5 and TRBJ1-1; 10 nucleotides agree with TRBD1. V lost 5 bases and J lost 4; bases outside the gene matches: 7. The CDR3 contains 15 residues. Germline loops: CDR1 MNHEY, CDR2 SVGAGI. Written as DNA, the CDR3 is TGTGCCAGCAGTCACGGGACAGGGGAGGGCACTGAAGCTTTCTTT. It encodes CASSHGTGEGTEAFF.

V usage is TRBV11-1 and J usage is TRBJ1-2, with unresolved D. From germline, CDR1 is SGHAT and CDR2 FQDESV (reference sequence). The CDR3 extends over 15 amino acids. The ends were cut back, 4 bases at V and 3 bases at J, with 15 bases in the middle. DNA for the CDR3: TGTGCCAGCAGCTCCAGCCGGAGTTCCCACTATGGCTACACCTTC. It codes for CASSSSRSSHYGYTF.

The genes are TRBV6-1 and TRBJ2-3; perhaps TRBD1 as D (5 bases). Trimming cost V 2 bases and J 6 bases, with 15 bases left between them. Germline V gene lookup returns CDR1 MNHNS and CDR2 SASEGT. The CDR3 length is 15 residues. CDR3: CASSERRQPRDTQYF. DNA for the CDR3: TGTGCCAGCAGTGAACGAAGACAGCCCAGGGATACGCAGTATTTT.

CDR3 in amino acids: CASSLAGLAGVTQYF. The DNA for the CDR3 is TGTGCCAGCAGCTTAGCGGGGCTAGCGGGGGTCACGCAGTATTTT. The chain has TRBV7-2 and TRBJ2-3, with 10 bases aligning to TRBD2. The V gene's germline CDR1 is SGHTA and CDR2 FQGNSA. The CDR3 is 15 residues long. V lost 0 bases to trimming and J lost 9 bases; unmatched junction nucleotides: 6.

V and J are TRBV13 and TRBJ1-1; the D gene is possibly TRBD1 (5 bases). The germline V and J ends were trimmed by 8 bases and 1 base, with 14 bases remaining between them. Germline V gives CDR1 PRHDT, CDR2 FYEKMQ (reference sequence). CDR3 length equals 14 residues. CDR3 protein: CASGTVTANTEAFF. For the CDR3, the DNA is TGTGCCAGCGGCACGGTGACAGCGAACACTGAAGCTTTCTTT. The whole variable domain, filled in from reference TRBV13 and TRBJ1-1, reads AAGVIQSPRHLIKEKRETATLKCYPIPRHDTVYWYQQGPGQDPQFLISFYEKMQSDKGSIPDRFSAQQFSDYHSELNMSSLELGDSALYFCASGTVTANTEAFFGQGTRLTVV.